This is a list of T cell receptor beta chains from one sample in a study of cytomegalovirus exposure and HLA in healthy donors. TCRdb keeps only in-frame clones here, not all; method: immunoSEQ multiplex PCR. This table has around 120,000 clones, roughly 80% appearing once. Sequenced sample: PBMCs. These receptors all stem from a male donor in good health and CMV-seropositive. CDR3s include the opening cysteine and the closing phenylalanine or tryptophan. Each record gives: J gene, V gene, clone size, D gene, CDR3 DNA, CDR3 protein. D genes are given only for firm matches. Part of the rows lack a size; the others show once, few, many or a class for expanded clones.

>TRBJ2-5|TRBV4-3|-|TRBD1
TGCGCCAGCAGCCGGTTCGCCATCCGGGACAGCGAAGAGACCCAGTACTTC
CASSRFAIRDSEETQYF
>TRBJ2-7|TRBV6-5|medium-sized|-
TGTGCCAGCAGTTACGAGAGGCGGAGCACCTCCGAGCAGTACTTC
CASSYERRSTSEQYF
>TRBJ1-2|TRBV14|once|TRBD1
TGTGCCAGCAGCCTAACAGGGGGTTGGAACTATGGCTACACCTTC
CASSLTGGWNYGYTF
>TRBJ2-2|TRBV5-4|-|TRBD1
TGTGCCAGCAGCTTTGCCGGGACAGGGCCCGGGGAGCTGTTTTTT
CASSFAGTGPGELFF
>TRBJ1-5|TRBV5-6|-|-
TGTGCCAGCAGCCTCACGGGGGATCAGCCCCAGCATTTT
CASSLTGDQPQHF
>TRBJ2-5|TRBV9|-|-
TGTGCCAGCAGCCCCGACAGGGAGGTTGGGGAGACCCAGTACTTC
CASSPDREVGETQYF
>TRBJ2-7|TRBV4-1|-|TRBD2
TGCGCCAGCAGCCAATGGGGGACTAGCGGTACCTACGAGCAGTACTTC
CASSQWGTSGTYEQYF
>TRBJ2-7|TRBV28|-|TRBD1
TGTGCCAGCAGACCCCGACAGGGGGTTTACCCCTACGAGCAGTACTTC
CASRPRQGVYPYEQYF
>TRBJ2-7|TRBV11-3|few|TRBD1
TGTGCCAGCAGCCCAGGACAGGGGCGGACCTACGAGCAGTACTTC
CASSPGQGRTYEQYF
>TRBJ1-3|TRBV18|once|-
TGTGCCAGCTCACCACAGATCCCCGGAGTTGGAAACACCATATATTTT
CASSPQIPGVGNTIYF
>TRBJ2-6|TRBV30|-|TRBD1
TGTGCCGGGGACAGGGAATCCGGGGCCAACGTCCTGACTTTC
CAGDRESGANVLTF
>TRBJ2-2|TRBV7-6|-|-
TGTGCCAGCAGCTTAGCGCGGGAGAACACCGGGGAGCTGTTTTTT
CASSLARENTGELFF
>TRBJ2-7|TRBV28|-|-
TGTGCCAGCAGTCTAGCGACAGAGACCTCCTACGAGCAGTACTTC
CASSLATETSYEQYF
>TRBJ2-7|TRBV7-9|-|-
TGTGCCAGCAGCTTGCCAGGGGCCCTCGAGCAGTACTTC
CASSLPGALEQYF
>TRBJ2-3|TRBV6-6|-|-
TGTGCCAGCAGTTCTGAGGGCACAGATACGCAGTATTTT
CASSSEGTDTQYF
>TRBJ2-7|TRBV6-1|once|-
TGTGCCAGCAAGCCGGGACTGGCCTCCTACGAGCAGTACTTC
CASKPGLASYEQYF
>TRBJ1-4|TRBV11-2|once|-
TGTGCCAGCAGCTTCCGCGGGGCAGCAACTAATGAAAAACTGTTTTTT
CASSFRGAATNEKLFF
>TRBJ2-7|TRBV2|once|-
TGTGCCAGCATACAGGGGACTGCATACGAGCAGTACTTC
CASIQGTAYEQYF
>TRBJ2-7|TRBV18|-|-
TGTGCCAGCTCACCTCCCGCGAGGATCGACTACGAGCAGTACTTC
CASSPPARIDYEQYF
>TRBJ2-7|TRBV9|few|TRBD1
TGTGCCAGCAGCCCCTGGACAGGGGGCTCCTACGAGCAGTACTTC
CASSPWTGGSYEQYF
>TRBJ1-6|TRBV6-5|-|-
TGTGCCAGCAGTTACTCGAACGGCAGGGTGAATTCACCCCTCCACTTT
CASSYSNGRVNSPLHF
>TRBJ2-1|TRBV27|-|-
TGTGCCAGCAGTTTACAGGGCAGCTCCTACAATGAGCAGTTCTTC
CASSLQGSSYNEQFF
>TRBJ2-2|TRBV28|few|TRBD2
TGTGCCAGCTCCCCGATTGGGTGGGAGGGATACACCGGGGAGCTGTTTTTT
CASSPIGWEGYTGELFF
>TRBJ1-4|TRBV6-5|-|-
TGTGCCAGCAGTTACTCGATGGGTACGGGTCAAAAACTGTTTTTT
CASSYSMGTGQKLFF
>TRBJ2-5|TRBV9|-|TRBD2
TGTGCCAGCAGCGTAGGCGGGAGTAATGCCGGGGAGACCCAGTACTTC
CASSVGGSNAGETQYF